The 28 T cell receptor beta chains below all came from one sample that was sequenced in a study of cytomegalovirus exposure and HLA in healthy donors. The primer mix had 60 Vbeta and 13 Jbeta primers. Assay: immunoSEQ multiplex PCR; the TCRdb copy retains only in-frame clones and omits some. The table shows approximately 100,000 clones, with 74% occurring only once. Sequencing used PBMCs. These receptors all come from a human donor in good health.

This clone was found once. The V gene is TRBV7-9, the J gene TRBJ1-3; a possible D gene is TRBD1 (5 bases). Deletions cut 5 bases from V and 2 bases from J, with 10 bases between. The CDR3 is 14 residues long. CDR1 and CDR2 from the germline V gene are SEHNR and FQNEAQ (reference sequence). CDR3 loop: CASSLARAGNTIYF. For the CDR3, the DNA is TGTGCCAGCAGCCTTGCCAGGGCTGGAAACACCATATATTTT.

The CDR3 protein is CAWSAGLGGNIQYF. The CDR3 DNA sequence: TGTGCCTGGAGTGCGGGACTAGGCGGAAACATTCAGTACTTC. V is TRBV30 and J is TRBJ2-4, with 8 nucleotides matching TRBD2. This CDR3 spans 14 amino acids. In germline, CDR1 is GTSNPN, CDR2 SVGIG (reference sequence). With V trimmed by 1 base and J by 6 bases, 5 bases remained unmatched. The full variable domain, rest sourced from reference TRBV30 and TRBJ2-4, is SQTIHQWPATLVQPVGSPLSLECTVEGTSNPNLYWYRQAAGRGLQLLFYSVGIGQISSEVPQNLSASRPQDRQFILSSKKLLLSDSGFYLCAWSAGLGGNIQYFGAGTRLSVL.

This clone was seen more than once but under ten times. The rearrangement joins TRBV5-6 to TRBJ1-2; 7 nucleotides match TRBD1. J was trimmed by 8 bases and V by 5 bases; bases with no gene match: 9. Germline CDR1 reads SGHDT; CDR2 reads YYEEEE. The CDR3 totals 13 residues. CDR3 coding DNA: TGTGCCAGCAGGGGGACAGTGTTGGAAGGCTACACCTTC. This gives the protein CASRGTVLEGYTF. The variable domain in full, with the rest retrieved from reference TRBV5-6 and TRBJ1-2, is DAGVTQSPTHLIKTRGQQVTLRCSPKSGHDTVSWYQQALGQGPQFIFQYYEEEERQRGNFPDRFSGHQFPNYSSELNVNALLLGDSALYLCASRGTVLEGYTFGSGTRLTVV.

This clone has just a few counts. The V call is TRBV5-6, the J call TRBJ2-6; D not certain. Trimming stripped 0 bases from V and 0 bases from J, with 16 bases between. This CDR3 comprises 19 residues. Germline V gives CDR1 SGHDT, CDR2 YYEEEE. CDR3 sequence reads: CASSLDSRVNPSGANVLTF. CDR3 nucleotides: TGTGCCAGCAGCTTGGACTCTCGGGTAAATCCCTCTGGGGCCAACGTCCTGACTTTC. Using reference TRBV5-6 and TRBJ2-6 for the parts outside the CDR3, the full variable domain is DAGVTQSPTHLIKTRGQQVTLRCSPKSGHDTVSWYQQALGQGPQFIFQYYEEEERQRGNFPDRFSGHQFPNYSSELNVNALLLGDSALYLCASSLDSRVNPSGANVLTFGAGSRLTVL.

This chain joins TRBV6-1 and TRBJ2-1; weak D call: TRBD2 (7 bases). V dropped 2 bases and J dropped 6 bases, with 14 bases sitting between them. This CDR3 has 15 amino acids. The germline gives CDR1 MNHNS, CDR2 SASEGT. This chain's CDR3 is CASSETPAGANEQFF. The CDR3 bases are TGTGCCAGCAGTGAAACCCCTGCGGGGGCCAATGAGCAGTTCTTC.

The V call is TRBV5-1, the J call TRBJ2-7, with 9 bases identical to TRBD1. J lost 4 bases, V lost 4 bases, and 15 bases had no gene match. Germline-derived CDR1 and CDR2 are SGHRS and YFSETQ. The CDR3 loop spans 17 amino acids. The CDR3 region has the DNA TGCGCCAGCAGCCGGCGGGGTGGGGACAGGGCCGGGTACGAGCAGTACTTC. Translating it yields CASSRRGGDRAGYEQYF.

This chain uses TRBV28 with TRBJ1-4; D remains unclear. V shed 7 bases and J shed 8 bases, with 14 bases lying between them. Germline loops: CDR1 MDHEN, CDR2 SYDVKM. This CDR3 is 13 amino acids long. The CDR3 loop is CASKEGRREKLFF. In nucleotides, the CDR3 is TGTGCCAGCAAGGAAGGGAGAAGAGAAAAACTGTTTTTT. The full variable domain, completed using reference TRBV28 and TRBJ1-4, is DVKVTQSSRYLVKRTGEKVFLECVQDMDHENMFWYRQDPGLGLRLIYFSYDVKMKEKGDIPEGYSVSREKKERFSLILESASTNQTSMYLCASKEGRREKLFFGSGTQLSVL.

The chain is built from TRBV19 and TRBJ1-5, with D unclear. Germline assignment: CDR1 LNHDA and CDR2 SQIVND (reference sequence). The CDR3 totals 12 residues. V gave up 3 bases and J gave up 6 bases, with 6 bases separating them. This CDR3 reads CASSILSQPQHF. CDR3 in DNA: TGTGCCAGTAGTATCCTGAGTCAGCCCCAGCATTTT.

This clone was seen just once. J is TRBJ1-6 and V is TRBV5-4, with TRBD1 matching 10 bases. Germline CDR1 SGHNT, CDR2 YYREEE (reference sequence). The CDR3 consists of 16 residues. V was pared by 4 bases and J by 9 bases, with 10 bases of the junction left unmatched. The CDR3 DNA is TGTGCCAGCAGCACGGGAGGACAGGGGGTATTTTCACCCCTCCACTTT. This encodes CASSTGGQGVFSPLHF.

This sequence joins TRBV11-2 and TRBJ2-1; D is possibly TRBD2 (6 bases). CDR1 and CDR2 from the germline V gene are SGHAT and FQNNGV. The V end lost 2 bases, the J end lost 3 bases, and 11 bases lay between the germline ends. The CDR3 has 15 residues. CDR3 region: CASSLTGLNYNEQFF. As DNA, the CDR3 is TGTGCCAGCAGCTTAACGGGACTCAACTACAATGAGCAGTTCTTC.

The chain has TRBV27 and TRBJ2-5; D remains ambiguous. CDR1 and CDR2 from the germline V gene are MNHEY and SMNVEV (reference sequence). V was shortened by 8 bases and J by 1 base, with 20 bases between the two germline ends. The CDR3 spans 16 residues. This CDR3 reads CASSRMRDTFQETQYF. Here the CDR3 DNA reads TGTGCCAGCTCCCGGATGCGTGACACCTTCCAAGAGACCCAGTACTTC.

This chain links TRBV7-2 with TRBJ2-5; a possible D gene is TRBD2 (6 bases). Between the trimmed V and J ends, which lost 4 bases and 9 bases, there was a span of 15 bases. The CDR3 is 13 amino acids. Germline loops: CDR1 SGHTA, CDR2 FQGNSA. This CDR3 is CASSSEGPQPQYF. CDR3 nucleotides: TGTGCCAGCAGCTCGGAGGGACCTCAGCCCCAGTACTTC.

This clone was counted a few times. This CDR3 reads CASSLLRRGRTGELFF. The DNA for the CDR3 is TGTGCCAGCAGTTTATTGAGAAGGGGGCGAACCGGGGAGCTGTTTTTT. V is TRBV28 and J is TRBJ2-2; 7 nucleotides align to TRBD1. The CDR3 length is 16 residues. With 1 base clipped from V and 5 bases from J, the junction kept 7 bases outside the gene matches. Germline V gives CDR1 MDHEN, CDR2 SYDVKM. The full variable domain, with the rest looked up from reference TRBV28 and TRBJ2-2, is DVKVTQSSRYLVKRTGEKVFLECVQDMDHENMFWYRQDPGLGLRLIYFSYDVKMKEKGDIPEGYSVSREKKERFSLILESASTNQTSMYLCASSLLRRGRTGELFFGEGSRLTVL.

The CDR3 protein is CASIHRGDLGYTF. CDR3 bases: TGTGCCAGCATCCACCGGGGTGATCTTGGCTACACCTTC. The chain combines TRBV6-5 with TRBJ1-2; D is ambiguous. This CDR3 spans 13 amino acids. From germline, CDR1 is MNHEY and CDR2 SVGAGI. V lost 7 bases and J 7 bases, leaving 16 bases between the germline ends.

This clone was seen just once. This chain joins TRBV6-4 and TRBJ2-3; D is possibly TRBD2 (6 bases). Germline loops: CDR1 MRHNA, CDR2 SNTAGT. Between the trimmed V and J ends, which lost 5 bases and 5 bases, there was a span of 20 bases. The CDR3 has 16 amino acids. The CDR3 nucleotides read TGTGCCAGCAGTCCGGGGGACCGCTGGGCTGGAGATACGCAGTATTTT. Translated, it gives CASSPGDRWAGDTQYF.

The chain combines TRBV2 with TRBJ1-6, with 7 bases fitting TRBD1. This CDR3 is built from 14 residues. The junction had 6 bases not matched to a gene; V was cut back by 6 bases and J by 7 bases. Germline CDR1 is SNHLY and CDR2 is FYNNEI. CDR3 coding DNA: TGTGCCAGCAGGGCAGGGGGAAGAAATTCACCCCTCCACTTT. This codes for CASRAGGRNSPLHF.

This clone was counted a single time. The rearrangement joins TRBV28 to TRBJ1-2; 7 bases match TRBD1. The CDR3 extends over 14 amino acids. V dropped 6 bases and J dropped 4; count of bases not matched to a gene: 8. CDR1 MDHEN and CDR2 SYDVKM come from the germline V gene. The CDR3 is CASSPGQTPYGYTF. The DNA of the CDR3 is TGTGCCAGCAGCCCGGGACAGACACCCTATGGCTACACCTTC.

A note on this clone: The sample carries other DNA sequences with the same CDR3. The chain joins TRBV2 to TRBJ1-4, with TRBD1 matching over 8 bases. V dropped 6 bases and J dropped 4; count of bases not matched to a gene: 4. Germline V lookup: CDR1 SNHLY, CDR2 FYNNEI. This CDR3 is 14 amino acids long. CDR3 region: CASSKTGVNEKLFF. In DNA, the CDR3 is TGTGCCAGCAGCAAGACAGGGGTTAATGAAAAACTGTTTTTT.

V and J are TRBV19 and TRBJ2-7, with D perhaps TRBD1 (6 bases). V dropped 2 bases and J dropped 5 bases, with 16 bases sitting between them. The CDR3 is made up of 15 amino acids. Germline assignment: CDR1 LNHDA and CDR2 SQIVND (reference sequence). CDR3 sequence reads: CASSIRQGTSNEQYF. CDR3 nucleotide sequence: TGTGCCAGTAGTATAAGGCAGGGGACGAGCAACGAGCAGTACTTC.

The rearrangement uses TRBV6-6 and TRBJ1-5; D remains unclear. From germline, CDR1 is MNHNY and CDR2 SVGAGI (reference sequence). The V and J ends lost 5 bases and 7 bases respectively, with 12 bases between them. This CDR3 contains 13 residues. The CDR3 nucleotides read TGTGCCAGCAGTACAGCGGTCGGGCAGCCCCAGCATTTT. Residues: CASSTAVGQPQHF.

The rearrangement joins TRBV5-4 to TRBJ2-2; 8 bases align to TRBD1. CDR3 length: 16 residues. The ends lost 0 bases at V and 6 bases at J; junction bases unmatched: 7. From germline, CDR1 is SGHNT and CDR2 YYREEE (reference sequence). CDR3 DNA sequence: TGTGCCAGCAGCTTGGTCAGGGGGCTAGTTTCCGGGGAGCTGTTTTTT. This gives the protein CASSLVRGLVSGELFF.

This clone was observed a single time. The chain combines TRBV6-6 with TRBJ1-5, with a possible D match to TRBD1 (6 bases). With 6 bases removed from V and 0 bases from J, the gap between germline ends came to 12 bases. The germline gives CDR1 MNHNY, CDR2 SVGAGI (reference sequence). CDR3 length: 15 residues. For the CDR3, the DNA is TGTGCCAGCAGACGGGACACGGATAGCAATCAGCCCCAGCATTTT. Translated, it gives CASRRDTDSNQPQHF.

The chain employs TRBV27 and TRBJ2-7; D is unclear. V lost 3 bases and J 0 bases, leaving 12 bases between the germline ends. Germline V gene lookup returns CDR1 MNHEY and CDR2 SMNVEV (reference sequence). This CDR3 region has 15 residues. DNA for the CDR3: TGTGCCAGCAGTTTGACTCCTGGCCTCTCCTACGAGCAGTACTTC. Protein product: CASSLTPGLSYEQYF.

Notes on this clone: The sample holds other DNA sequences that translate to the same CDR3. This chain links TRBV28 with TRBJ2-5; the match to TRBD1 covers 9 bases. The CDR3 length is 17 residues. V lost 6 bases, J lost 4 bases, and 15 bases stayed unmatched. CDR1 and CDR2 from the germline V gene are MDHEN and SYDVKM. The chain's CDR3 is CASSLLGGTGMRETQYF. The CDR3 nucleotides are TGTGCCAGCAGCCTACTCGGCGGGACAGGGATGCGAGAGACCCAGTACTTC. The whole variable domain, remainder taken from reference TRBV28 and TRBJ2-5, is DVKVTQSSRYLVKRTGEKVFLECVQDMDHENMFWYRQDPGLGLRLIYFSYDVKMKEKGDIPEGYSVSREKKERFSLILESASTNQTSMYLCASSLLGGTGMRETQYFGPGTRLLVL.

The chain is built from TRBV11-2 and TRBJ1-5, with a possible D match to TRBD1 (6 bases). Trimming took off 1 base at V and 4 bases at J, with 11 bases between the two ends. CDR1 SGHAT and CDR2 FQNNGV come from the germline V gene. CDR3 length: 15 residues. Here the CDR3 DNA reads TGTGCCAGCAGCTTAGGCAGTAGGGGGAATCAGCCCCAGCATTTT. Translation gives CASSLGSRGNQPQHF.

CDR3 bases: TGCAGCGTCGCCAGGACAGGGAGCAACACCGGGGAGCTGTTTTTT. This codes for CSVARTGSNTGELFF. This chain connects TRBV29-1 to TRBJ2-2, with 8 bases aligning to TRBD1. The ends lost 6 bases at V and 2 bases at J; junction bases unmatched: 8. This CDR3 has 15 residues. Germline CDR1 SQVTM, CDR2 ANQGSEA.

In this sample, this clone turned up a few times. The CDR3 bases are TGTGCCAGCAGTTCTAGCGGAACCTACAATGAGCAGTTCTTC. Protein sequence: CASSSSGTYNEQFF. The V gene is TRBV27, the J gene TRBJ2-1; 7 positions match TRBD2. Germline CDR1 reads MNHEY; CDR2 reads SMNVEV (reference sequence). With 4 bases clipped from V and 2 bases from J, the junction kept 2 bases outside the gene matches. The CDR3 is 14 amino acids.

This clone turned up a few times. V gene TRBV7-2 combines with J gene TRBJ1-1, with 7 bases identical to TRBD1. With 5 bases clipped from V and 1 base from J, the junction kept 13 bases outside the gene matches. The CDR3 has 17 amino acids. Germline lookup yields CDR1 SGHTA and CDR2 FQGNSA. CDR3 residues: CASSNLNLQGPNTEAFF. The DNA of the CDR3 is TGTGCCAGCAGCAACTTGAATCTACAGGGGCCGAACACTGAAGCTTTCTTT.